Listed below are T cell receptor beta chains from one sample, sequenced in a study of shared clonotypes between healthy human individuals. Measured with immunoSEQ multiplex PCR; TCRdb has only the in-frame clones, and not every one. Found here are 1.5 million to 2.5 million clones, around 96% of them singletons; the top ten hold approximately 1.2%. Sequences were obtained from naive CD8+ T cells sorted from blood. These receptors were taken from a young man in good health. The conserved cysteine and the conserved F or W are not part of the CDR3 here. Fields, in order: D gene, V gene, CDR3 protein. The D gene is left open where the match is weak.

D: TRBD2; V: TRBV19; CDR3: ASSNGSGGVYTQY
D: .; V: TRBV2; CDR3: ASSPRGSQPQH
D: .; V: TRBV7-9; CDR3: ASSLALGWAEQY
D: TRBD2; V: TRBV10-3; CDR3: AISESLTGTSSPGELF
D: .; V: TRBV5-6; CDR3: ASSLVRAGTDTQY
D: .; V: TRBV14; CDR3: ASSQDSGANVLT
D: .; V: TRBV4-1; CDR3: ASSQEIITWGMAGELF
D: TRBD1; V: TRBV10-3; CDR3: AISDRGHEKLF
D: .; V: TRBV28; CDR3: ASSLIGNEQY
D: TRBD1; V: TRBV2; CDR3: ASRVTGDSPLH
D: TRBD1; V: TRBV9; CDR3: ASSVGQGRNEQY
D: TRBD1; V: TRBV7-9; CDR3: ASSEEDRGTIEQF
D: TRBD1; V: TRBV4-1; CDR3: ASSQGPGTGAHEQY
D: TRBD2; V: TRBV9; CDR3: ASSVGGGATYTQY
D: .; V: TRBV5-4; CDR3: ASSFEGRYEQY
D: TRBD2; V: TRBV9; CDR3: ASTVAGAPLDTQY
D: .; V: TRBV7-8; CDR3: ASSLVGVGEQY
D: .; V: TRBV7-6; CDR3: ASSLETVTDTQY
D: .; V: TRBV27; CDR3: ASSYYVRGANYGYT
D: .; V: TRBV4-2; CDR3: ASSSEYAPEVETQY
D: .; V: TRBV9; CDR3: ASGAAGELF
D: TRBD1; V: TRBV5-4; CDR3: ASSTGTVNEKLF
D: .; V: TRBV6-5; CDR3: ASSYSSGFDEQF
D: TRBD1; V: TRBV11-2; CDR3: ASSPGDRAGETQY
D: .; V: TRBV9; CDR3: ASSEDSATDTQY
D: TRBD2; V: TRBV5-1; CDR3: ASSAGLRGGSEAGELF
D: .; V: TRBV5-1; CDR3: ASNFRGENTEAF
D: .; V: TRBV5-1; CDR3: ASSLGAGAVYSYNEQF
D: .; V: TRBV4-1; CDR3: ASSQDSGTGLGEQY
D: TRBD1; V: TRBV6-5; CDR3: ASSPTGLMTDTQY
D: .; V: TRBV4-3; CDR3: ASSQEGYPTYEQY
D: .; V: TRBV6-1; CDR3: ASSEEAFGSYEQY
D: .; V: TRBV6-1; CDR3: ASSEAWGDYGYT
D: TRBD1; V: TRBV6-6; CDR3: ASAWTGGSEQY
D: .; V: TRBV27; CDR3: ASSLSSGGRGYNEQF
D: .; V: TRBV27; CDR3: ASSQSVGVYEQY
D: .; V: TRBV9; CDR3: ASSVEGHSEGYT
D: TRBD2; V: TRBV13; CDR3: ASSRGEETQY
D: .; V: TRBV5-1; CDR3: ASSLGALGESTETEAF
D: TRBD1; V: TRBV7-9; CDR3: ASSSTGGDNEKLF
D: .; V: TRBV4-1; CDR3: ASSHVYGSNQPQH
D: .; V: TRBV30; CDR3: AWSVTGGGWRPNYGYT
D: .; V: TRBV10-3; CDR3: AISESGVYGELF
D: TRBD1; V: TRBV2; CDR3: ASNRGITNTGELF
D: .; V: TRBV28; CDR3: ASSRSGTYEQY
D: .; V: TRBV13; CDR3: ASSLSGRSYEQY
D: TRBD2; V: TRBV7-9; CDR3: ASSATSGGVANIQY
D: .; V: TRBV4-1; CDR3: ASSQDPGGSQPQH
D: TRBD2; V: TRBV15; CDR3: ATRLAGEETQY
D: .; V: TRBV15; CDR3: ATSRAGNSYSYEQY
D: TRBD1; V: TRBV28; CDR3: ASSLTPDREAYEQY
D: .; V: TRBV27; CDR3: ASSSIARGGVTEAF
D: .; V: TRBV10-2; CDR3: ASMRGGDMYEQY
D: .; V: TRBV4-1; CDR3: ASSQIPDTNEQF
D: .; V: TRBV5-4; CDR3: ASSLEQGADTQY